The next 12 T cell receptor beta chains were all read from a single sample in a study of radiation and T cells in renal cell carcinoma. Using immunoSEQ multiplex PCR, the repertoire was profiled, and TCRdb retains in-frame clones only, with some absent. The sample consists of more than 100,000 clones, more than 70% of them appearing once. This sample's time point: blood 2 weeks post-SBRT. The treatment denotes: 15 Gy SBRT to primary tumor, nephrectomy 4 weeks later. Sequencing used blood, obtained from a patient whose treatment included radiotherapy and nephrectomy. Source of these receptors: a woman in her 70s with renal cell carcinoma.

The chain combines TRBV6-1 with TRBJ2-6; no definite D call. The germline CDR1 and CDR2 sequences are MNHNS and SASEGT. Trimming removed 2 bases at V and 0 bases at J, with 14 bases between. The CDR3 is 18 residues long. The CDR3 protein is CASSENWWALSGANVLTF. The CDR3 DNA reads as TGTGCCAGCAGTGAAAACTGGTGGGCTCTCTCTGGGGCCAACGTCCTGACTTTC.

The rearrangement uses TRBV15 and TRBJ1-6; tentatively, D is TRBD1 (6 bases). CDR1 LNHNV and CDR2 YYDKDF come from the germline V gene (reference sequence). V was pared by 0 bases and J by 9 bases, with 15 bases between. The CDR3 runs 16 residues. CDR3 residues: CATSRERTERSSPLHF. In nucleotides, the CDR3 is TGTGCCACCAGCAGAGAGAGGACAGAGAGGAGTTCACCCCTCCACTTT. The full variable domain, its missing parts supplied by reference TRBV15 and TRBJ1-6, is DAMVIQNPRYQVTQFGKPVTLSCSQTLNHNVMYWYQQKSSQAPKLLFHYYDKDFNNEADTPDNFQSRRPNTSFCFLDIRSPGLGDTAMYLCATSRERTERSSPLHFGNGTRLTVT.

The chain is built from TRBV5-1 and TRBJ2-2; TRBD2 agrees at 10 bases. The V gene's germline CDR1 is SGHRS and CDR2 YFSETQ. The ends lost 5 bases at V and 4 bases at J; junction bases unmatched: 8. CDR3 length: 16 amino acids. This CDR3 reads CASSQLAGVTTGELFF. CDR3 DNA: TGCGCCAGCAGTCAGCTAGCGGGGGTGACCACCGGGGAGCTGTTTTTT. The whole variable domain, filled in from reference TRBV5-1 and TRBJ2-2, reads KAGVTQTPRYLIKTRGQQVTLSCSPISGHRSVSWYQQTPGQGLQFLFEYFSETQRNKGNFPGRFSGRQFSNSRSEMNVSTLELGDSALYLCASSQLAGVTTGELFFGEGSRLTVL.

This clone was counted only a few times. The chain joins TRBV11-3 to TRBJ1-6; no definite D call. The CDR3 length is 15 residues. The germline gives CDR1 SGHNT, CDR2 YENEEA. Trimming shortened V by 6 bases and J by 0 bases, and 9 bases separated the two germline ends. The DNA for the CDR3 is TGTGCCAGCAGTCCCGGTAGCTCCTATAATTCACCCCTCCACTTT. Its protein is CASSPGSSYNSPLHF. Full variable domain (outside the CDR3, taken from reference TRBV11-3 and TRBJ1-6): EAGVVQSPRYKIIEKKQPVAFWCNPISGHNTLYWYLQNLGQGPELLIRYENEEAVDDSQLPKDRFSAERLKGVDSTLKIQPAELGDSAVYLCASSPGSSYNSPLHFGNGTRLTVT.

This CDR3 reads CASSQLVTAYNEQFF. Written as DNA, the CDR3 is TGCGCCAGCAGCCAATTGGTGACTGCCTACAATGAGCAGTTCTTC. The chain joins TRBV4-3 to TRBJ2-1; the D is unclear. The CDR3 covers 15 residues. Between the trimmed V and J ends, which lost 2 bases and 2 bases, there was a span of 10 bases. Germline-derived CDR1 and CDR2 are LGHNA and YSLEER.

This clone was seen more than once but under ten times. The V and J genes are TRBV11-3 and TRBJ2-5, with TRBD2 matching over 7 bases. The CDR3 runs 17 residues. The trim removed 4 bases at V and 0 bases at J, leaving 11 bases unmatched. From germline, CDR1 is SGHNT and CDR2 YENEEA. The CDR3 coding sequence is TGTGCCAGCAGCTCGCGTCCGGGACTACCGTACCAAGAGACCCAGTACTTC. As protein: CASSSRPGLPYQETQYF.

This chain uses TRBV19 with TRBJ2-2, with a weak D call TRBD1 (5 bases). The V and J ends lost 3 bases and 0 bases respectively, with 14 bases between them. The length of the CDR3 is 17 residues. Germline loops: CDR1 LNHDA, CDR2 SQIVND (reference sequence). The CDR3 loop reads CASSIYRGLTNTGELFF. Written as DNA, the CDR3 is TGTGCCAGTAGTATTTATAGGGGTTTGACGAACACCGGGGAGCTGTTTTTT.

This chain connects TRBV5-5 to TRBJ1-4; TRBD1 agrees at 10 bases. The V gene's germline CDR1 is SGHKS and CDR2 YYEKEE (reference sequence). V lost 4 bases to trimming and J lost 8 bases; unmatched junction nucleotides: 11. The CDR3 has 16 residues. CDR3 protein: CASSVADRGLWEKLFF. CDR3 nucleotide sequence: TGTGCCAGCAGCGTGGCCGACAGGGGGCTATGGGAAAAACTGTTTTTT. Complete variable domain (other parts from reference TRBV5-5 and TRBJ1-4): DAGVTQSPTHLIKTRGQQVTLRCSPISGHKSVSWYQQVLGQGPQFIFQYYEKEERGRGNFPDRFSARQFPNYSSELNVNALLLGDSALYLCASSVADRGLWEKLFFGSGTQLSVL.

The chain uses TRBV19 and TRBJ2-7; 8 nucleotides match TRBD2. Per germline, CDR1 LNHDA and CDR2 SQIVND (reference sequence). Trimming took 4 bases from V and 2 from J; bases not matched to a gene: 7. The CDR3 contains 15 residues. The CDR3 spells CASSNGAGVTYEQYF. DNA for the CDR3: TGTGCCAGTAGTAATGGAGCGGGGGTGACCTACGAGCAGTACTTC.

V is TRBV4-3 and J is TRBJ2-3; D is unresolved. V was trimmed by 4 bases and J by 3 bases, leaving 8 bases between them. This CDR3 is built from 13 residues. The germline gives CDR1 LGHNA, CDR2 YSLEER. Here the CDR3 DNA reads TGCGCCAGCAGCCCGAGACATACAGATACGCAGTATTTT. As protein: CASSPRHTDTQYF.

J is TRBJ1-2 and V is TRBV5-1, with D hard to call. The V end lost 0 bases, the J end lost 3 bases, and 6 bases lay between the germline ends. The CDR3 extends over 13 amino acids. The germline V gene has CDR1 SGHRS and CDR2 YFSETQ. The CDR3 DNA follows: TGCGCCAGCAGCTTGGGGCAGGACTATGGCTACACCTTC. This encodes CASSLGQDYGYTF.

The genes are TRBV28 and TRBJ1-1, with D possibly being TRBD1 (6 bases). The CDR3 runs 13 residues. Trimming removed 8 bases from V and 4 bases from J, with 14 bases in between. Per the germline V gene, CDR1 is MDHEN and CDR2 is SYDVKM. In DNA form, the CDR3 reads TGTGCCAGCGATACAGGGAGGGCCACTGAAGCTTTCTTT. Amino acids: CASDTGRATEAFF.